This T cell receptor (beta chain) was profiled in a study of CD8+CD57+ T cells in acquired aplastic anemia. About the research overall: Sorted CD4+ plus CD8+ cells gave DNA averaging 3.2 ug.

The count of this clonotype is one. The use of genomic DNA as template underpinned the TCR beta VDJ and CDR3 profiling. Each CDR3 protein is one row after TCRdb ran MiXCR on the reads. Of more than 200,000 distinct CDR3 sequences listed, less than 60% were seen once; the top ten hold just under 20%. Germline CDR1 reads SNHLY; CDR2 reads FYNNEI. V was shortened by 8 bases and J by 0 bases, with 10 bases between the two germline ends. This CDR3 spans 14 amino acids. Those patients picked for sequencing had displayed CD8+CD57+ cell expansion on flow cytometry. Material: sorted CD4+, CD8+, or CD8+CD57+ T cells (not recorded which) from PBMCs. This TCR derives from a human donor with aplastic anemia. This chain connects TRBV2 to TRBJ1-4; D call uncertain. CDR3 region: CASHLWATNEKLFF. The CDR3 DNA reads TGTGCCAGCCACCTTTGGGCAACTAATGAAAAACTGTTTTTT.